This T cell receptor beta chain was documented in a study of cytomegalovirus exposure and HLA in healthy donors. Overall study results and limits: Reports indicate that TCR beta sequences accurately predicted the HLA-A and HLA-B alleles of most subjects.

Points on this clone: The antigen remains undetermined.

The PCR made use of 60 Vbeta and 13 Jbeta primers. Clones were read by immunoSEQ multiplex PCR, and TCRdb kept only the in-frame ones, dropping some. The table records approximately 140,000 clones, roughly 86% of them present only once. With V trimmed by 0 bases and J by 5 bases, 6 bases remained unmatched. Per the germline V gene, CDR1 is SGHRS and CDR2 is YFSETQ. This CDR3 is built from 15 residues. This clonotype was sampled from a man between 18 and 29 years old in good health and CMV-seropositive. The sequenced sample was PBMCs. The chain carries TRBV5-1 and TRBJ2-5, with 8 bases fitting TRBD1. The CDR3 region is CASSLAGGAVETQYF. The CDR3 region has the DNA TGCGCCAGCAGCTTGGCAGGGGGCGCGGTCGAGACCCAGTACTTC.